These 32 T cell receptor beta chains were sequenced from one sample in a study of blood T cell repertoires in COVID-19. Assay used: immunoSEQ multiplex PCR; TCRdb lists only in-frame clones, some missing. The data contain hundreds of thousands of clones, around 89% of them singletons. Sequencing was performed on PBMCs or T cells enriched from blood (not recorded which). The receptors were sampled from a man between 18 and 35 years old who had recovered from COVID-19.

The CDR3 loop reads CASSGTDQETQYF. The CDR3 nucleotides read TGCGCCAGTAGTGGGACAGACCAAGAGACCCAGTACTTC. The chain recombines TRBV5-1 with TRBJ2-5; 7 positions agree with TRBD1. This CDR3 has 13 amino acids. Germline V gives CDR1 SGHRS, CDR2 YFSETQ. The junction had 4 bases not matched to a gene; V was cut back by 8 bases and J by 0 bases.

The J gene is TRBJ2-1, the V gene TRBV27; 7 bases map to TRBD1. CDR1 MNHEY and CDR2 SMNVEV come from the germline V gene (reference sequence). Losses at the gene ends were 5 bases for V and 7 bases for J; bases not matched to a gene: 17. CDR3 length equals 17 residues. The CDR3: CASSTHPGQRVGNEQFF. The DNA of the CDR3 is TGTGCCAGCAGTACCCACCCGGGACAGAGGGTGGGGAATGAGCAGTTCTTC.

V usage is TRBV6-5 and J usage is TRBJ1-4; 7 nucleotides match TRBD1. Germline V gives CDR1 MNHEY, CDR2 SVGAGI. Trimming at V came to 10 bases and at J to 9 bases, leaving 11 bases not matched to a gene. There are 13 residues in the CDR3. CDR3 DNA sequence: TGTGCCACCGACAGGGAAGGTACGAAAAAACTGTTTTTT. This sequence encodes CATDREGTKKLFF.

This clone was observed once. This CDR3 reads CASGLAGQVNQPQHF. CDR3 nucleotide sequence: TGTGCTAGTGGTTTGGCTGGACAGGTAAATCAGCCCCAGCATTTT. The genes are TRBV12-5 and TRBJ1-5; 7 positions match TRBD1. The CDR3 is made up of 15 amino acids. Per germline, CDR1 LGHNT and CDR2 FRNRAP. V lost 1 base to trimming and J lost 4 bases; unmatched junction nucleotides: 4.

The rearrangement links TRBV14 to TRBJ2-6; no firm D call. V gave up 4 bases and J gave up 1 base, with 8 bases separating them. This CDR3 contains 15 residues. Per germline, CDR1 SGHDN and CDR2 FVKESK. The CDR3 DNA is TGTGCCAGCAGCCGAGAACAATCTGGGGCCAACGTCCTGACTTTC. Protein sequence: CASSREQSGANVLTF.

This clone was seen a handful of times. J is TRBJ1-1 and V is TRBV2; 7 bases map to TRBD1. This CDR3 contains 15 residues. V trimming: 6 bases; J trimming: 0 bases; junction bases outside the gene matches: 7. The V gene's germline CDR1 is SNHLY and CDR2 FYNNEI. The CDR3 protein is CASSQGQYMNTEAFF. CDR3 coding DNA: TGTGCCAGCAGCCAGGGACAGTATATGAACACTGAAGCTTTCTTT.

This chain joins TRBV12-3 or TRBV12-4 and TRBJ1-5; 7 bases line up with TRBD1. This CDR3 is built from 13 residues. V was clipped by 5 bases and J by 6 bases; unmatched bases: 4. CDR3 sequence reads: CASSRGQSQPQHF. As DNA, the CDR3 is TGTGCCAGCAGTCGGGGACAGAGTCAGCCCCAGCATTTT.

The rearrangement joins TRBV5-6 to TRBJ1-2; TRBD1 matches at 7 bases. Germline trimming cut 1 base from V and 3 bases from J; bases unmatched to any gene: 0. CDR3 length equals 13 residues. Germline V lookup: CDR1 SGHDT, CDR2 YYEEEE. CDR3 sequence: CASSLTGDYGYTF. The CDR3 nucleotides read TGTGCCAGCAGCTTGACAGGGGACTATGGCTACACCTTC.

The CDR3 reads CASSLSGGGNQPQHF. The CDR3 DNA reads TGTGCCAGCAGTTTATCAGGGGGAGGCAATCAGCCCCAGCATTTT. The gene calls are TRBV27 and TRBJ1-5; D is possibly TRBD1 (6 bases). The germline V and J ends were trimmed by 0 bases and 2 bases, with 8 bases remaining between them. The CDR3 has 15 amino acids. Germline-derived CDR1 and CDR2 are MNHEY and SMNVEV (reference sequence).

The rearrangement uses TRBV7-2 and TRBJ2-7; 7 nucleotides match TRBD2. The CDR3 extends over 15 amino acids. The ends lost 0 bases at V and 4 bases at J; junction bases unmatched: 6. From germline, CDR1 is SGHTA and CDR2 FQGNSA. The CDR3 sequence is CASSLAGGDAYEQYF. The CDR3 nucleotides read TGTGCCAGCAGCTTAGCGGGAGGGGATGCATACGAGCAGTACTTC. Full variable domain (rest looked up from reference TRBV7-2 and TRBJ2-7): GAGVSQSPSNKVTEKGKDVELRCDPISGHTALYWYRQSLGQGLEFLIYFQGNSAPDKSGLPSDRFSAERTGGSVSTLTIQRTQQEDSAVYLCASSLAGGDAYEQYFGPGTRLTVT.

The CDR3 DNA reads TGCGCCAGCAGCCAAGATGGGACTAGCCGAACCTACGAGCAGTACTTC. Amino acid sequence: CASSQDGTSRTYEQYF. This chain links TRBV4-1 with TRBJ2-7, with TRBD2 identical over 9 bases. J gave up 2 bases and V 0 bases, and 5 bases lay outside the gene matches. Germline lookup yields CDR1 MGHRA and CDR2 YSYEKL. The CDR3 covers 16 residues.

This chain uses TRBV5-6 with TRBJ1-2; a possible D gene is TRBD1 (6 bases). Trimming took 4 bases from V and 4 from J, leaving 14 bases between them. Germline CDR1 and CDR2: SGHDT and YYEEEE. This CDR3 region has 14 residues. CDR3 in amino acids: CASSPSWGPYGYTF. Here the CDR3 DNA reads TGTGCCAGCAGCCCGAGTTGGGGGCCCTATGGCTACACCTTC.

The CDR3 protein is CASSKSGTGPYEQYF. The CDR3 nucleotides are TGTGCCAGTAGTAAGTCCGGGACAGGGCCCTACGAGCAGTACTTC. V is TRBV19 and J is TRBJ2-7; TRBD1 matches at 9 bases. The germline V gene encodes CDR1 LNHDA and CDR2 SQIVND (reference sequence). Germline trimming cut 4 bases from V and 2 bases from J; bases unmatched to any gene: 6. CDR3 length: 15 amino acids. Full variable domain (rest looked up from reference TRBV19 and TRBJ2-7): DGGITQSPKYLFRKEGQNVTLSCEQNLNHDAMYWYRQDPGQGLRLIYYSQIVNDFQKGDIAEGYSVSREKKESFPLTVTSAQKNPTAFYLCASSKSGTGPYEQYFGPGTRLTVT.

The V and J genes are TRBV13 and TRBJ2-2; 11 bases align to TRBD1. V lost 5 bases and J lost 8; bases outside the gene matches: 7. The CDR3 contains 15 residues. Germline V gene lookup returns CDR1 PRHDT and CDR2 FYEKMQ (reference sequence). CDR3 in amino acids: CASSRWTGGKGELFF. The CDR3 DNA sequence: TGTGCCAGCAGCCGATGGACAGGGGGCAAAGGGGAGCTGTTTTTT.

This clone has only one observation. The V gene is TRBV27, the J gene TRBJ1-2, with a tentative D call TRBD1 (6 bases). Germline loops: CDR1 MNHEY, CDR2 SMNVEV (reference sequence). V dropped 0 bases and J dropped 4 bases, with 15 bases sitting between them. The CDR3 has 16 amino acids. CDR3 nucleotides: TGTGCCAGCAGTTTATCGCCCCCACAGGGATTCTATGGCTACACCTTC. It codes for CASSLSPPQGFYGYTF.

CDR3 bases: TGTGCCAGTAGTATAGATCGGGACACTTCGGTCGACACTGAAGCTTTCTTT. Protein sequence: CASSIDRDTSVDTEAFF. The chain recombines TRBV19 with TRBJ1-1, with D possibly matching TRBD1 (6 bases). The ends were cut back, 0 bases at V and 3 bases at J, with 17 bases in the middle. The CDR3 is made up of 17 amino acids. Per germline, CDR1 LNHDA and CDR2 SQIVND (reference sequence).

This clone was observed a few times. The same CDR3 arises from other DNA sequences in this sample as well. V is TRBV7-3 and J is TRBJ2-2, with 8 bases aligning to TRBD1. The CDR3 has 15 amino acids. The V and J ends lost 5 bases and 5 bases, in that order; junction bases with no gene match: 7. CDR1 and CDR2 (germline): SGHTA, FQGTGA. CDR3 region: CASSPGGVGTGELFF. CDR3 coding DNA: TGTGCCAGCAGCCCAGGGGGCGTCGGTACCGGGGAGCTGTTTTTT.

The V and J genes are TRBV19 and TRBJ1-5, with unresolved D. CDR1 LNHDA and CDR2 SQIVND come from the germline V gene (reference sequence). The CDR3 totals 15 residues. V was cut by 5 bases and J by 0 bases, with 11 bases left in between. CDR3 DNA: TGTGCCAGTAGTGGGGAGGTCTATAGCAATCAGCCCCAGCATTTT. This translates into CASSGEVYSNQPQHF. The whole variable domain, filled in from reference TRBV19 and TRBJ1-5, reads DGGITQSPKYLFRKEGQNVTLSCEQNLNHDAMYWYRQDPGQGLRLIYYSQIVNDFQKGDIAEGYSVSREKKESFPLTVTSAQKNPTAFYLCASSGEVYSNQPQHFGDGTRLSIL.

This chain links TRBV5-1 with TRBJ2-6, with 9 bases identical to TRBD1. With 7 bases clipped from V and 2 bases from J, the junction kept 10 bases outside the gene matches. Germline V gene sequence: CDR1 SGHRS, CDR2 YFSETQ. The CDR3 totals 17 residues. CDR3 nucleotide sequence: TGCGCCAGCGGAAGACAGGGGGGAAACCCTGGGGCCAACGTCCTGACTTTC. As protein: CASGRQGGNPGANVLTF.

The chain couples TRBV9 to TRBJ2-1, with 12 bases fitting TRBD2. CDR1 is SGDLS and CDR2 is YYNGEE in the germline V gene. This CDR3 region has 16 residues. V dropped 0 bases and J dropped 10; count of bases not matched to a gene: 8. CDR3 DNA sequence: TGTGCCAGCAGCGTAGCGCTTAGGACTAGCGGGATAGAGCAGTTCTTC. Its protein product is CASSVALRTSGIEQFF. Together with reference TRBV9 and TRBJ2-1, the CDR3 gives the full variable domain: DSGVTQTPKHLITATGQRVTLRCSPRSGDLSVYWYQQSLDQGLQFLIQYYNGEERAKGNILERFSAQQFPDLHSELNLSSLELGDSALYFCASSVALRTSGIEQFFGPGTRLTVL.

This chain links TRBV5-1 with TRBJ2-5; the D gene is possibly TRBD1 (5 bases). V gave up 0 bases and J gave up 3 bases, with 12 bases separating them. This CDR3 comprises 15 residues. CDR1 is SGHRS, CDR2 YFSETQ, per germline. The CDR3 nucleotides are TGCGCCAGCAGCTTGGCTAACGCAGGGAAAGAGACCCAGTACTTC. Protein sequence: CASSLANAGKETQYF.

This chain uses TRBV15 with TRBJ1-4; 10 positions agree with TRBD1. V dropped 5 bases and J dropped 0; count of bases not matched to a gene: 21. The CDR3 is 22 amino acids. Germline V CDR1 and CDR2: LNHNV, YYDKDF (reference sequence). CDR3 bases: TGTGCCACCAGCGGGAGAGCGGGAGACATCCGGGACAGGGGAGCAACTAATGAAAAACTGTTTTTT. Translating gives CATSGRAGDIRDRGATNEKLFF.

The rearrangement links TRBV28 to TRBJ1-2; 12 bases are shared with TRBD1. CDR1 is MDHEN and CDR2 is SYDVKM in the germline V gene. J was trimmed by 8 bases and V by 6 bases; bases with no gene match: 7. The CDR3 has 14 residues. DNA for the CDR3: TGTGCCAGCAGCTCGGGACAGGGGGCTGAGGGCTACACCTTC. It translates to CASSSGQGAEGYTF.

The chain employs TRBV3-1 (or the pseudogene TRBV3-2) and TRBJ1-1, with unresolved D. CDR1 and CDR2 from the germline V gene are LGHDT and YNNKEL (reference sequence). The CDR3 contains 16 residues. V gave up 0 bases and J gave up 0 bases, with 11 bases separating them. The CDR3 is CASSQDYNFMNTEAFF. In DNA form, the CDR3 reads TGTGCCAGCAGCCAAGATTATAACTTCATGAACACTGAAGCTTTCTTT.

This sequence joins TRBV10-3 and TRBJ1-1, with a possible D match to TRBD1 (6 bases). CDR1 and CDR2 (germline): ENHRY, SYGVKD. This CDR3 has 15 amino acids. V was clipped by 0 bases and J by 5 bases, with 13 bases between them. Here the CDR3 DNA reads TGTGCCATCAGTGAGTCCCAGGGGTTCCCGACTGAAGCTTTCTTT. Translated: CAISESQGFPTEAFF.

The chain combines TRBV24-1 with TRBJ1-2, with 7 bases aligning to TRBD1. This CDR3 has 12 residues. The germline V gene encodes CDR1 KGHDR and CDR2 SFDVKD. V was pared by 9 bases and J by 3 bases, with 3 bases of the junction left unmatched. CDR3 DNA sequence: TGTGCCACCCCTCAGGGGGACTATGGCTACACCTTC. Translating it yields CATPQGDYGYTF.

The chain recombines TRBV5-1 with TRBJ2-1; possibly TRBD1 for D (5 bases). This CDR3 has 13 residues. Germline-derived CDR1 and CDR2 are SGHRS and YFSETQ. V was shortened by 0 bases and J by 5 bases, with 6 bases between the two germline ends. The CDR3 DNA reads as TGCGCCAGCAGCTTGGGGGGCCACAATGAGCAGTTCTTC. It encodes CASSLGGHNEQFF.

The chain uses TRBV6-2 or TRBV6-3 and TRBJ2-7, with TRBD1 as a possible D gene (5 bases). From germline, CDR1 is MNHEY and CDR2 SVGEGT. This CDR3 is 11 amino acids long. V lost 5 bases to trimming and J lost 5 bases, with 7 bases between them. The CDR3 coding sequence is TGTGCCAGCAGTATCAGGGACGAGCAGTACTTC. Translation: CASSIRDEQYF.

CDR3 coding DNA: TGCGCCAGCAGCTTGGGTCTGGCACAGGCCCAAGGGCCCCAGCATTTT. The encoded protein is CASSLGLAQAQGPQHF. This chain joins TRBV5-1 and TRBJ1-5; TRBD1 is a possible D gene (5 bases). V lost 0 bases and J lost 9, with 19 bases in between. The CDR3 has 16 residues. Germline V gives CDR1 SGHRS, CDR2 YFSETQ.

The CDR3 spells CASRKRADTQYF. Here the CDR3 DNA reads TGTGCCAGCAGGAAGAGGGCTGATACGCAGTATTTT. The chain recombines TRBV27 with TRBJ2-3; possible D gene TRBD2, 5 bases. The ends were cut back, 6 bases at V and 6 bases at J, with 10 bases in the middle. Germline V lookup: CDR1 MNHEY, CDR2 SMNVEV (reference sequence). The CDR3 runs to 12 residues.

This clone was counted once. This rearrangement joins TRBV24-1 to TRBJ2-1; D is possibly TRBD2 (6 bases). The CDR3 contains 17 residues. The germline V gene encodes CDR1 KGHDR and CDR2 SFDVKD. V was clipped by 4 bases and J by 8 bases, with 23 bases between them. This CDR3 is CATSDSSATLLRDEQFF. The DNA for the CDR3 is TGTGCCACCAGTGACTCTAGCGCAACACTGCTCCGGGATGAGCAGTTCTTC.

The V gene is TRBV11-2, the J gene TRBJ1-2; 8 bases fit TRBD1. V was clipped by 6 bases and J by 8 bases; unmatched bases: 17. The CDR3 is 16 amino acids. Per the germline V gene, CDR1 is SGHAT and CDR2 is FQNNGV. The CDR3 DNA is TGTGCCAGCAGGAACCTCAGACATACAGGGGGAAGCGGCTACACCTTC. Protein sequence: CASRNLRHTGGSGYTF.